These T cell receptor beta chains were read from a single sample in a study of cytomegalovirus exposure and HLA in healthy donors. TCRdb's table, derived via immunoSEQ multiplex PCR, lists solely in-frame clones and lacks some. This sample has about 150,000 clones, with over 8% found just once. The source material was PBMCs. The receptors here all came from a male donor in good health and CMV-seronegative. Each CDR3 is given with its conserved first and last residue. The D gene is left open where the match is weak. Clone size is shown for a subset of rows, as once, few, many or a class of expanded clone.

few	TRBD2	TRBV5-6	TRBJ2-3	CASSSVGLAGSSTDTQYF	TGTGCCAGCAGCTCCGTTGGACTAGCGGGATCTAGCACAGATACGCAGTATTTT
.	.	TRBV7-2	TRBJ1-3	CASSLGGQGNTIYF	TGTGCCAGCAGCTTAGGCGGACAGGGAAACACCATATATTTT
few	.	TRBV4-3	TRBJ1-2	CASSPGTGSGGYGYTF	TGCGCCAGCAGCCCCGGAACAGGGTCGGGTGGCTATGGCTACACCTTC
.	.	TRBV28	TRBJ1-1	CASSLRTANTEAFF	TGTGCCAGCAGCCTAAGGACAGCGAACACTGAAGCTTTCTTT
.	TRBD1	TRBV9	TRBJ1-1	CASSVGSGGMTEAFF	TGTGCCAGCAGCGTAGGGTCAGGGGGTATGACTGAAGCTTTCTTT
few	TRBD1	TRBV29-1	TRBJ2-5	CSALTGSAETQYF	TGCAGCGCCTTGACAGGGAGCGCAGAGACCCAGTACTTC
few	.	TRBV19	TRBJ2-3	CASSTQDTQYF	TGTGCCAGTAGTACCCAGGATACGCAGTATTTT
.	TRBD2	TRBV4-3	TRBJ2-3	CASSEHHFRGEISTDTQYF	TGCGCCAGCAGCGAGCATCATTTCCGGGGGGAGATTAGCACAGATACGCAGTATTTT
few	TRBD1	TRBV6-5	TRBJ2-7	CASKASGTGTNEQYF	TGTGCCAGCAAAGCCTCCGGGACAGGCACCAACGAGCAGTACTTC
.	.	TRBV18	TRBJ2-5	CASSSDWEETQYF	TGTGCCAGCTCATCTGACTGGGAGGAGACCCAGTACTTC
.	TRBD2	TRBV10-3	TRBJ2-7	CAISDLAGFYEQYF	TGTGCCATCAGTGATCTAGCGGGGTTCTACGAGCAGTACTTC
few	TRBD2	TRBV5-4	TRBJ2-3	CASSSRREGGDTQYF	TGTGCCAGCAGTTCGAGGCGGGAGGGGGGAGATACGCAGTATTTT
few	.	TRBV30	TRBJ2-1	CAWNSHNRAWSYNEQFF	TGTGCCTGGAATAGTCATAACAGGGCGTGGTCCTACAATGAGCAGTTCTTC
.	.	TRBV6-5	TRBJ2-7	CASSYRSGGGEQYF	TGTGCCAGCAGTTACCGTTCCGGGGGTGGCGAGCAGTACTTC
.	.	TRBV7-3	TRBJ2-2	CASSLGQNTGELFF	TGTGCCAGCAGCTTAGGACAGAACACCGGGGAGCTGTTTTTT
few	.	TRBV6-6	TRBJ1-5	CASSYPGGNQPQHF	TGTGCCAGCAGTTACCCGGGAGGCAATCAGCCCCAGCATTTT
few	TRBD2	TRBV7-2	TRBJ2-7	CASSLASSGRIHEQYF	TGTGCCAGCAGCTTAGCATCCAGCGGGAGAATCCACGAGCAGTACTTC